This T cell receptor beta chain was captured in a study of cytomegalovirus exposure and HLA in healthy donors. Study results and limitations: TCR beta chains numbering under 200 were designated cytomegalovirus-associated.

Each donor was healthy, and each was a bone marrow donor. The CDR3 has 12 amino acids. Germline V gives CDR1 LNHDA, CDR2 SQIVND (reference sequence). V shed 10 bases and J shed 4 bases, with 12 bases lying between them. Worth noting for this clone: The antigen is not known.

Both 60 Vbeta primers and 13 Jbeta primers went into the PCR. Clones were sequenced by immunoSEQ multiplex PCR, and TCRdb holds only the in-frame ones, with some missing. The profile covers more than 150,000 clones, with 75% to 90% appearing a single time and less than 1.5% taken by the ten largest. Sequencing input: PBMCs. The clonotype comes from a girl aged 5-17 years in good health and CMV-seropositive. The chain uses TRBV19 and TRBJ2-3; D might be TRBD1 (5 bases). CDR3 sequence (DNA): TGTGCCACCGCACAGGTGCCAGATACGCAGTATTTT. It yields the protein CATAQVPDTQYF.